Following are 29 T cell receptor beta chains from one sample sequenced in a study of blood T cells in healthy people across ages. A J-beta primer mix and a sample-barcoded 5' primer were used in a second PCR of roughly 6 to 12 cycles. TCRdb re-derived calls from the 5' RACE reads in MiXCR, one entry per CDR3 protein. The sample shows roughly 560,000 distinct CDR3 sequences, 24% of them seen only once. The sample also formed part of further work on T cells of mothers and their children.

The sample taken for sequencing was blood. The receptor source for this set is a boy aged 10-17 years in good health.

The rearrangement joins TRBV7-9 to TRBJ1-2; 7 bases are a match to TRBD1. Germline V gene sequence: CDR1 SEHNR, CDR2 FQNEAQ (reference sequence). With V trimmed by 6 bases and J by 7 bases, 8 bases remained unmatched. This CDR3 spans 13 amino acids. Here the CDR3 DNA reads TGTGCCAGCAGGATCGACAGGGAGAGTGGCTACACCTTC. Translated, it gives CASRIDRESGYTF.

V gene TRBV7-2 combines with J gene TRBJ2-3, with TRBD2 matching over 9 bases. This CDR3 has 14 amino acids. CDR1 is SGHTA, CDR2 FQGNSA, per germline. The V and J ends lost 5 bases and 4 bases, in that order; junction bases with no gene match: 4. The CDR3 bases are TGTGCCAGCAGCCCGGGACTAGCAGCAGATACGCAGTATTTT. Translating gives CASSPGLAADTQYF.

On this clonotype: A read error is possible here, since a much larger clone lies one base away. The J gene is TRBJ2-5, the V gene TRBV11-2; TRBD2 might be the D (5 bases). Per the germline V gene, CDR1 is SGHAT and CDR2 is FQNNGV. This CDR3 contains 13 residues. CDR3 loop: CAGSSGLNPEQYF. The CDR3 DNA is TGTGCCGGCAGCTCGGGGTTAAATCCAGAGCAGTACTTC.

The chain links TRBV3-1 to TRBJ2-1; perhaps TRBD2 as D (5 bases). CDR1 and CDR2 (germline): LGHDT, YNNKEL (reference sequence). The CDR3 runs 13 residues. V dropped 4 bases and J dropped 10 bases, with 14 bases sitting between them. The CDR3, as DNA: TGTGCCAGCAGCCCGGGTCGATCGGGGGAGCAGTTCTTC. This translates into CASSPGRSGEQFF.

A single count supports this clonotype. This sequence joins TRBV5-1 and TRBJ2-3; D is tentatively TRBD1 or TRBD2 (5 bases each). V lost 1 base and J lost 4, with 13 bases in between. This CDR3 is 15 amino acids long. Germline lookup yields CDR1 SGHRS and CDR2 YFSETQ. The CDR3 DNA reads as TGCGCCAGCAGCTTGATGGGGCTGGAGGCAGATACGCAGTATTTT. This sequence encodes CASSLMGLEADTQYF.

This clonotype was observed a few times. The chain uses TRBV29-1 and TRBJ2-7, with D perhaps given as TRBD1 or TRBD2 (5 bases each). The germline V gene has CDR1 SQVTM and CDR2 ANQGSEA. The CDR3 sequence is 13 residues long. Trimming left V 3 bases short and J 5 bases short, with 14 bases between. CDR3 nucleotides: TGCAGCGTTGATATCCGGGGCGACAACGAGCAGTACTTC. Translated: CSVDIRGDNEQYF.

This clonotype was seen many times. The rearrangement joins TRBV3-1 to TRBJ2-7, with D perhaps TRBD2 (5 bases). V was shortened by 4 bases and J by 3 bases, with 16 bases between the two germline ends. Germline V gene data show CDR1 as LGHDT and CDR2 as YNNKEL (reference sequence). There are 15 residues in the CDR3. The CDR3 sequence: CASSLHTPGYYEQYF. DNA for the CDR3: TGTGCCAGCAGCCTACATACGCCGGGGTACTACGAGCAGTACTTC.

The gene calls are TRBV2 and TRBJ1-5; D ambiguous. CDR1 is SNHLY and CDR2 is FYNNEI in the germline V gene. This CDR3 spans 11 amino acids. V was shortened by 3 bases and J by 6 bases, with 3 bases between the two germline ends. This chain's CDR3 is CASSDSQPQHF. The CDR3 nucleotides read TGTGCCAGCAGTGACAGTCAGCCCCAGCATTTT.

Only a few counts were recorded for this clonotype. The V gene is TRBV14, the J gene TRBJ2-6; D uncertain. Germline V gene data show CDR1 as SGHDN and CDR2 as FVKESK. Trimming took 0 bases from V and 1 from J, leaving 13 bases between them. The CDR3 is 18 residues long. The CDR3 region has the DNA TGTGCCAGCAGCCAAGAACCCGGGTGGGGTTCTGGGGCCAACGTCCTGACTTTC. This sequence encodes CASSQEPGWGSGANVLTF.

The chain recombines TRBV7-2 with TRBJ2-2; D possibly corresponds to TRBD1 (5 bases). Germline CDR1 is SGHTA and CDR2 is FQGNSA. This CDR3 is 15 amino acids long. Trimming cost V 1 base and J 7 bases, with 13 bases left between them. The CDR3 reads CASSLELRGIGELFF. The CDR3 DNA reads TGTGCCAGCAGCTTAGAGCTAAGGGGAATCGGGGAGCTGTTTTTT.

With respect to this clonotype: Its ends do not fully match the called genes, so a read error is possible. V and J are TRBV6-1 and TRBJ1-4; D is unresolved. Looked up from germline, CDR1 is MNHNS and CDR2 is SASEGT. This CDR3 comprises 14 residues. CDR3: CASRLTGGSEKLFF. CDR3 DNA: TGTGCCAGCAGGTTGACGGGCGGTAGTGAAAAGCTGTTTTTT.

There are a few counts of this clonotype. The J gene is TRBJ2-2, the V gene TRBV5-1; D may be TRBD1 (6 bases). Trimming cost V 4 bases and J 10 bases, with 23 bases left between them. CDR3 length: 16 amino acids. Germline CDR1 is SGHRS and CDR2 is YFSETQ. CDR3 protein: CASSLGTSEPPEELFF. The CDR3 DNA reads as TGCGCCAGCAGCCTCGGGACAAGCGAGCCTCCTGAGGAGCTGTTTTTT.

This chain uses TRBV11-2 with TRBJ2-3, with 10 bases fitting TRBD2. The germline gives CDR1 SGHAT, CDR2 FQNNGV. The ends lost 6 bases at V and 4 bases at J; junction bases unmatched: 16. This CDR3 region has 18 residues. CDR3 sequence: CASSSQGRGTSASDTQYF. The CDR3 DNA follows: TGTGCCAGCAGTTCTCAGGGGAGAGGGACTAGCGCTTCAGATACGCAGTATTTT.

In this sample, this clonotype turned up a few times. This chain joins TRBV5-4 and TRBJ2-5; D not certain. Germline V CDR1 and CDR2: SGHNT, YYREEE (reference sequence). V lost 0 bases to trimming and J lost 7 bases, with 13 bases between them. The CDR3 has 14 amino acids. The CDR3 DNA is TGTGCCAGCAGCTTGGTCGGCCTAGATGGGACCCAGTACTTC. Encoded protein: CASSLVGLDGTQYF.

The chain couples TRBV28 to TRBJ2-3, with D possibly being TRBD1 (6 bases). This CDR3 contains 12 residues. V was clipped by 6 bases and J by 12 bases, with 16 bases between them. CDR1 MDHEN and CDR2 SYDVKM come from the germline V gene. This CDR3 is CASREQGTHQYF. CDR3 nucleotide sequence: TGTGCCAGCAGAGAACAGGGTACTCACCAGTATTTT.

The genes are TRBV4-3 and TRBJ2-1, with D perhaps matching TRBD2 (6 bases). CDR3 length equals 16 residues. The V end was cut by 0 bases, the J end by 0 bases, with 9 bases between. Germline V CDR1 and CDR2: LGHNA, YSLEER. CDR3 amino acids: CASSQDTSLSYNEQFF. CDR3 nucleotide sequence: TGCGCCAGCAGCCAAGATACTAGCCTCTCCTACAATGAGCAGTTCTTC.

This clonotype was counted at least ten times. At one end, the junction sequence differs from germline, possibly due to a read error. The chain uses TRBV29-1 and TRBJ1-5; 7 bases match TRBD1. Per germline, CDR1 SQVTM and CDR2 ANQGSEA. This CDR3 contains 14 residues. Written as DNA, the CDR3 is TGCAGCGTTGGGTCGGTAGGGGGCAACCAGCCCCAGCATTTT. This codes for CSVGSVGGNQPQHF.

J is TRBJ1-1 and V is TRBV9, with 7 bases aligning to TRBD1. Germline V gene data show CDR1 as SGDLS and CDR2 as YYNGEE. The CDR3 runs 13 residues. With V trimmed by 4 bases and J by 4 bases, 4 bases remained unmatched. Here the CDR3 DNA reads TGTGCCAGCAGCCCTGAGGGGGCCACTGAAGCTTTCTTT. It encodes CASSPEGATEAFF.

V and J are TRBV7-2 and TRBJ1-2, with 7 bases that match TRBD1. V gave up 5 bases and J gave up 6 bases; unmatched junction bases: 15. CDR1 SGHTA and CDR2 FQGNSA come from the germline V gene. The CDR3 consists of 16 residues. CDR3 DNA: TGTGCCAGCAGCCCCACGCCCCCGGACAGGTTTGATGGCTACACCTTC. Encoded protein: CASSPTPPDRFDGYTF.

V and J are TRBV4-2 and TRBJ2-7, with D perhaps given as TRBD1 or TRBD2 (5 bases each). The V end lost 4 bases, the J end lost 7 bases, and 20 bases lay between the germline ends. The CDR3 loop spans 15 amino acids. CDR1 and CDR2 (germline): LGHNA, YNFKEQ. The CDR3 bases are TGTGCCAGCAGCCGAGAATTCCGGGACGACGGGGAGCAGTACTTC. Translating it yields CASSREFRDDGEQYF.

The CDR3 nucleotides are TGTGCCAGCAGTATTAGCGGGGGGGCCGGAGATACGCAGTATTTT. It specifies CASSISGGAGDTQYF. This chain connects TRBV27 to TRBJ2-3, with TRBD2 matching 11 bases. The trim removed 5 bases at V and 5 bases at J, leaving 6 bases unmatched. Germline values: CDR1 MNHEY, CDR2 SMNVEV (reference sequence). This CDR3 contains 15 residues.

As DNA, the CDR3 is TGTGCCAGCAGTCCACTCCAGGGGATTAACACTGAAGCTTTCTTT. Translated, it gives CASSPLQGINTEAFF. V gene TRBV27 combines with J gene TRBJ1-1, with D possibly matching TRBD1 (6 bases). The V gene lost 5 bases and the J gene lost 2 bases, with 15 bases spanning the gap. The CDR3 is made up of 15 amino acids. Germline-derived CDR1 and CDR2 are MNHEY and SMNVEV (reference sequence).

This chain connects TRBV9 to TRBJ2-3; the D gene is possibly TRBD2 (6 bases). The CDR3 has 14 amino acids. V was clipped by 0 bases and J by 4 bases, with 9 bases between them. In germline, CDR1 is SGDLS, CDR2 YYNGEE. CDR3 DNA sequence: TGTGCCAGCAGCGTAGTTAGCGGAGCAGATACGCAGTATTTT. Encoded protein: CASSVVSGADTQYF. The full variable domain, rest sourced from reference TRBV9 and TRBJ2-3, is DSGVTQTPKHLITATGQRVTLRCSPRSGDLSVYWYQQSLDQGLQFLIQYYNGEERAKGNILERFSAQQFPDLHSELNLSSLELGDSALYFCASSVVSGADTQYFGPGTRLTVL.

A few counts support this clonotype. V gene TRBV29-1 combines with J gene TRBJ2-2; 11 positions match TRBD2. CDR3 length equals 14 residues. The junction had 7 bases not matched to a gene; V was cut back by 5 bases and J by 8 bases. In germline, CDR1 is SQVTM, CDR2 ANQGSEA. DNA of the CDR3: TGCAGCGTTTCCGGGACTAGCGGAATAGGGGAGCTGTTTTTT. Translation gives CSVSGTSGIGELFF.

The chain carries TRBV4-2 and TRBJ2-3, with a weak D call TRBD2 (7 bases). There are 15 residues in the CDR3. V was shortened by 4 bases and J by 2 bases, with 13 bases between the two germline ends. The germline gives CDR1 LGHNA, CDR2 YNFKEQ. CDR3 amino acids: CASSPSGGPTDTQYF. The CDR3 DNA sequence: TGTGCCAGCAGCCCCTCGGGGGGCCCCACAGATACGCAGTATTTT.

This clonotype was observed a handful of times. The V call is TRBV5-4, the J call TRBJ1-1; TRBD1 matches at 7 bases. Looked up from germline, CDR1 is SGHNT and CDR2 is YYREEE (reference sequence). The CDR3 consists of 17 residues. With 2 bases clipped from V and 1 base from J, the junction kept 11 bases outside the gene matches. This CDR3 is CASSFRTGLRSNTEAFF. CDR3 in DNA: TGTGCCAGCAGCTTCAGGACAGGACTTAGATCGAACACTGAAGCTTTCTTT.

This chain connects TRBV29-1 to TRBJ2-3; 10 positions agree with TRBD2. V lost 4 bases to trimming and J lost 0 bases; unmatched junction nucleotides: 7. CDR1 and CDR2 from the germline V gene are SQVTM and ANQGSEA. The CDR3 has 16 residues. CDR3 region: CSVAATSGDSTDTQYF. The DNA of the CDR3 is TGCAGCGTTGCTGCCACTAGCGGGGATAGCACAGATACGCAGTATTTT.

This clonotype has more than one count but fewer than ten. The chain combines TRBV29-1 with TRBJ1-1; D not certain. V gave up 4 bases and J gave up 0 bases, with 15 bases separating them. Germline-derived CDR1 and CDR2 are SQVTM and ANQGSEA. The CDR3 is 15 residues long. Here the CDR3 reads CSVGGWGVMNTEAFF. The CDR3 DNA reads as TGCAGCGTTGGTGGATGGGGAGTCATGAACACTGAAGCTTTCTTT.

This clonotype showed up just a few times. V and J are TRBV20-1 and TRBJ2-2; 9 bases agree with TRBD2. Trimming at V came to 3 bases and at J to 2 bases, leaving 7 bases not matched to a gene. The CDR3 length is 16 residues. Germline CDR1 DFQATT, CDR2 SNEGSKA (reference sequence). CDR3 region: CSARVAGDINTGELFF. The CDR3, as DNA: TGCAGTGCTAGGGTAGCGGGGGATATAAACACCGGGGAGCTGTTTTTT.